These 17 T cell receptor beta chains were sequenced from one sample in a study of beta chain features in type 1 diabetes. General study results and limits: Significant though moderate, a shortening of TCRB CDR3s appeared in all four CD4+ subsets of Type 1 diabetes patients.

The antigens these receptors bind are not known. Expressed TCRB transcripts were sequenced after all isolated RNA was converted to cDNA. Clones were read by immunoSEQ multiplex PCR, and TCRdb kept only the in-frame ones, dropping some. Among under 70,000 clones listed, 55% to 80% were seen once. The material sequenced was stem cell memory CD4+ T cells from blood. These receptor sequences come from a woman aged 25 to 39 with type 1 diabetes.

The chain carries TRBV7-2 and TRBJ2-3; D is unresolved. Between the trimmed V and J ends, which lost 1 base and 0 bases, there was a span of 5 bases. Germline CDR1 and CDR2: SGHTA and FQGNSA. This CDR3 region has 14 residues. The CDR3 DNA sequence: TGTGCCAGCAGCTTAGTAGTTAGCACAGATACGCAGTATTTT. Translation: CASSLVVSTDTQYF.

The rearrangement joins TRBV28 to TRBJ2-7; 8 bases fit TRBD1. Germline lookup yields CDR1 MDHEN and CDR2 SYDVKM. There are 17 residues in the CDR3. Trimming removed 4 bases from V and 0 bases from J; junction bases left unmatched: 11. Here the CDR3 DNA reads TGTGCCAGCAGTTCGCCCCCCCGGGACAGGCACTCCTACGAGCAGTACTTC. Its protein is CASSSPPRDRHSYEQYF.

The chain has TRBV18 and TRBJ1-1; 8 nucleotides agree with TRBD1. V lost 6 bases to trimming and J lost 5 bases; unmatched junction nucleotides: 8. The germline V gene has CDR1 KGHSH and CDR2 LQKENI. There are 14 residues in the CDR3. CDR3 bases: TGTGCCAGCTCGGCGCAGGGGGCGAGGACTGAAGCTTTCTTT. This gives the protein CASSAQGARTEAFF.

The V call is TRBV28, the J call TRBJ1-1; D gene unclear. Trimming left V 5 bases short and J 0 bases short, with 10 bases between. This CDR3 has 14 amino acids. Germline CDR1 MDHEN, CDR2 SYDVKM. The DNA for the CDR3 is TGTGCCAGCAGTCCCATACAGATGAACACTGAAGCTTTCTTT. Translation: CASSPIQMNTEAFF. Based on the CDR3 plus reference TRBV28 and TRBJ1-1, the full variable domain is DVKVTQSSRYLVKRTGEKVFLECVQDMDHENMFWYRQDPGLGLRLIYFSYDVKMKEKGDIPEGYSVSREKKERFSLILESASTNQTSMYLCASSPIQMNTEAFFGQGTRLTVV.

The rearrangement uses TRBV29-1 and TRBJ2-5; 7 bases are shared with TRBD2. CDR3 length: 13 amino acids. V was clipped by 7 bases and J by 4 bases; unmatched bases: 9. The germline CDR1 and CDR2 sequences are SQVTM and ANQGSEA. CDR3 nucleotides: TGCAGCGGTTCGGGAGGTCGACGAGAGACCCAGTACTTC. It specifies CSGSGGRRETQYF.

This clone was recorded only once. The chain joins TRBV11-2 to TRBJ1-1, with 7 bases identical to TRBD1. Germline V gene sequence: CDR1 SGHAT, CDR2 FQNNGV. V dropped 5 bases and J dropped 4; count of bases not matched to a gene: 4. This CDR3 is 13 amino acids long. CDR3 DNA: TGTGCCAGCAGCCTGACAGGGTTCACTGAAGCTTTCTTT. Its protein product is CASSLTGFTEAFF. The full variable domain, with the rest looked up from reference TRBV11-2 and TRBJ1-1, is EAGVAQSPRYKIIEKRQSVAFWCNPISGHATLYWYQQILGQGPKLLIQFQNNGVVDDSQLPKDRFSAERLKGVDSTLKIQPAKLEDSAVYLCASSLTGFTEAFFGQGTRLTVV.

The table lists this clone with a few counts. The CDR3 spells CAWSSRDRERQPQHF. The CDR3 nucleotides read TGTGCCTGGAGTTCCCGGGACAGGGAGCGACAGCCCCAGCATTTT. The V and J genes are TRBV30 and TRBJ1-5, with TRBD1 matching 9 bases. The length of the CDR3 is 15 residues. Germline V gene data show CDR1 as GTSNPN and CDR2 as SVGIG (reference sequence). Trimming took 2 bases from V and 7 from J; bases not matched to a gene: 9.

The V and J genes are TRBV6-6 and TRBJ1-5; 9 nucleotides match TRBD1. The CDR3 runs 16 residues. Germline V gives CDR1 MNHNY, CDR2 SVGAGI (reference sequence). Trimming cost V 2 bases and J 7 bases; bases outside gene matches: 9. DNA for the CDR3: TGTGCCAGCAGTTACGGACACCGGGACAGGGCGCAGCCCCAGCATTTT. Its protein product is CASSYGHRDRAQPQHF.

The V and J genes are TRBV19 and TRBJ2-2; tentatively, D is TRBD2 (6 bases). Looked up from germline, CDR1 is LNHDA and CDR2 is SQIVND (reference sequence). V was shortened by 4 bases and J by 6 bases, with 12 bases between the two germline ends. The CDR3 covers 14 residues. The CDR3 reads CASSTTRGSGELFF. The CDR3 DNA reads TGTGCCAGTAGTACGACCCGGGGGTCCGGGGAGCTGTTTTTT.

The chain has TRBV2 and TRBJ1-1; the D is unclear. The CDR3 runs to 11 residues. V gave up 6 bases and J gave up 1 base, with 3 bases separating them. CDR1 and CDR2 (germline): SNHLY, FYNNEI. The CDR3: CASSRNTEAFF. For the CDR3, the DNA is TGTGCCAGCAGCAGGAACACTGAAGCTTTCTTT. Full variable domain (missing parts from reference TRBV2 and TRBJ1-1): EPEVTQTPSHQVTQMGQEVILRCVPISNHLYFYWYRQILGQKVEFLVSFYNNEISEKSEIFDDQFSVERPDGSNFTLKIRSTKLEDSAMYFCASSRNTEAFFGQGTRLTVV.

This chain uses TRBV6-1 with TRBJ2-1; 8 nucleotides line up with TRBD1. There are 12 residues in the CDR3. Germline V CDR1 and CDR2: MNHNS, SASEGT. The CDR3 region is CAGGQVRNEQFF. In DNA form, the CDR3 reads TGTGCTGGGGGACAGGTCAGAAATGAGCAGTTCTTC.

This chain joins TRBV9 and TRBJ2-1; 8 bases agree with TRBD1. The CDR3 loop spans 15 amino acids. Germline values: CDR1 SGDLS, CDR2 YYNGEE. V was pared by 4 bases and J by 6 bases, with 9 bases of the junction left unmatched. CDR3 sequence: CASSPRQGWRNEQFF. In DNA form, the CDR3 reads TGTGCCAGCAGCCCGCGACAGGGGTGGCGCAATGAGCAGTTCTTC.

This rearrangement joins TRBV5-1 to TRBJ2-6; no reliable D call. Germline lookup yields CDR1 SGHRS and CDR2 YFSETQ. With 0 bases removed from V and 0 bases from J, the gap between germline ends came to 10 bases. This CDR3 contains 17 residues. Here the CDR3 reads CASSLEPVNSGANVLTF. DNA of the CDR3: TGCGCCAGCAGCTTGGAGCCGGTAAACTCTGGGGCCAACGTCCTGACTTTC.

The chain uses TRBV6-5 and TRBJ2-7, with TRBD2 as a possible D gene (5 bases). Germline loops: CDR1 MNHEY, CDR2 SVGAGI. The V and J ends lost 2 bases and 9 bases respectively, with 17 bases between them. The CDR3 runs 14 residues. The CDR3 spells CASSYTKTGVGQYF. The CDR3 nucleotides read TGTGCCAGCAGTTACACAAAAACCGGGGTTGGGCAGTACTTC.

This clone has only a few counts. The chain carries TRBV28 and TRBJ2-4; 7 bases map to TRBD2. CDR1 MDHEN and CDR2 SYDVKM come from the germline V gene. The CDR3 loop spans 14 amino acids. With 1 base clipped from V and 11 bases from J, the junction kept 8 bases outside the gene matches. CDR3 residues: CASSLYGREEVQYF. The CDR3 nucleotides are TGTGCCAGCAGTTTATATGGTCGGGAGGAGGTTCAGTACTTC. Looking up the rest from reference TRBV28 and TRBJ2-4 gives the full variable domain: DVKVTQSSRYLVKRTGEKVFLECVQDMDHENMFWYRQDPGLGLRLIYFSYDVKMKEKGDIPEGYSVSREKKERFSLILESASTNQTSMYLCASSLYGREEVQYFGAGTRLSVL.

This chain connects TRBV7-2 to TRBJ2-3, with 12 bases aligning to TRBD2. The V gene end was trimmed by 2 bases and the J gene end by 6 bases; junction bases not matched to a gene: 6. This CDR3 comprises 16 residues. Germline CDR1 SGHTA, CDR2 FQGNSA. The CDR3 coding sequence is TGTGCCAGCAGCTTACGAAGACTAGCGGGAGTTGATACGCAGTATTTT. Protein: CASSLRRLAGVDTQYF.

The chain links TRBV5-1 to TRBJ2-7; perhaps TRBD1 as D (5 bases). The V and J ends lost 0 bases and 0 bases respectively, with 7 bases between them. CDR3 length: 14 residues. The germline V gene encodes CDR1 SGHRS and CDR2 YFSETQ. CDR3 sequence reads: CASSLEGVSYEQYF. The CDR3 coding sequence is TGCGCCAGCAGCTTGGAAGGGGTCTCCTACGAGCAGTACTTC.